The source of this T cell receptor beta chain is a study of blood T cell repertoires in COVID-19. Study-level background: There were acute and convalescent COVID-19 samples, and they came from the United States, Italy and Spain. T cells, B-cell-depleted T cells, or PBMCs provided the cDNA or gDNA that served as material.

In the authors' workflow: Reference gene primers were amplified, and this amplification served to estimate nucleated cell counts. Sequencing used immunoSEQ multiplex PCR; TCRdb keeps in-frame clones, though not all of them. That table supplies the V and J calls and clone size; D and trimming were determined from the DNA. The top ten clones hold roughly 17% of a sample with 100,000 to 120,000 clones, 75% to 80% of them seen once. The CDR3 consists of 17 residues. V dropped 4 bases and J dropped 2; count of bases not matched to a gene: 10. The germline CDR1 and CDR2 sequences are SEHNR and FQNEAQ (reference sequence). This clone was seen just once.

The sequencing input was peripheral blood. This chain uses TRBV7-9 with TRBJ2-2; 7 positions match TRBD1. The clonotype was recovered from a woman of 80 years or more with active or convalescent COVID-19. The CDR3 region has the DNA TGTGCCAGCAGCTCACTGAGGACAGGCTCCAACACCGGGGAGCTGTTTTTT. It yields the protein CASSSLRTGSNTGELFF.